The 31 T cell receptor beta chains given below trace back to one sample, sequenced in a study of blood T cell repertoires in COVID-19. Data came from immunoSEQ multiplex PCR; TCRdb stores just in-frame clones and leaves some out. Seen here are fewer than 180,000 clones, just over 85% observed once, and the top ten hold more than 3%. The specimen was peripheral blood. The origin of the receptors is a man between 70 and 80 years old with acute or convalescent COVID-19.

This clone was detected only once. Additional DNA sequences in this sample encode the identical CDR3. V usage is TRBV5-4 and J usage is TRBJ2-7; 12 bases agree with TRBD2. CDR1 and CDR2 (germline): SGHNT, YYREEE (reference sequence). The CDR3 runs to 15 residues. Germline trimming cut 0 bases from V and 4 bases from J; bases unmatched to any gene: 2. The CDR3 protein is CASSLGLAGAYEQYF. The CDR3 region has the DNA TGTGCCAGCAGCTTGGGACTAGCGGGAGCGTACGAGCAGTACTTC.

V and J are TRBV28 and TRBJ1-6; weak D call: TRBD1 (6 bases). V dropped 2 bases and J dropped 15 bases, with 11 bases sitting between them. Per the germline V gene, CDR1 is MDHEN and CDR2 is SYDVKM. This CDR3 comprises 12 residues. The CDR3 nucleotides are TGTGCCAGCAGTTTAGGACAGAGGGGCCTCCACTTT. Protein: CASSLGQRGLHF.

This clone was found once. The J gene is TRBJ1-1, the V gene TRBV7-2; D may be TRBD1 (5 bases). V was shortened by 0 bases and J by 5 bases, with 10 bases between the two germline ends. Germline-derived CDR1 and CDR2 are SGHTA and FQGNSA. The CDR3 has 14 residues. The CDR3 DNA follows: TGTGCCAGCAGCTTAGCCCAGCGGGGGACTGAAGCTTTCTTT. Translation gives CASSLAQRGTEAFF.

The chain joins TRBV27 to TRBJ2-2; D gene uncertain. V lost 6 bases, J lost 1 base, and 9 bases lay in between. The CDR3 extends over 14 amino acids. Germline loops: CDR1 MNHEY, CDR2 SMNVEV (reference sequence). This CDR3 is CASRASLNTGELFF. CDR3 coding DNA: TGTGCCAGCAGGGCCAGTCTGAACACCGGGGAGCTGTTTTTT.

The chain employs TRBV19 and TRBJ2-7, with D tentatively TRBD2 (6 bases). Germline-derived CDR1 and CDR2 are LNHDA and SQIVND (reference sequence). CDR3 length equals 17 residues. Trimming cost V 5 bases and J 7 bases, with 27 bases left between them. The CDR3 region has the DNA TGTGCCAGTAGTCCCCAGGGCAGAAGGGCCGGGGGAGAAGAGCAGTACTTC. Translating gives CASSPQGRRAGGEEQYF.

This chain joins TRBV18 and TRBJ2-7, with D maybe TRBD2 (5 bases). The V and J ends lost 3 bases and 7 bases respectively, with 19 bases between them. The CDR3 has 15 amino acids. Germline CDR1 reads KGHSH; CDR2 reads LQKENI. The CDR3 bases are TGTGCCAGCTCACCCCTTATGAGTATCTCGGGGGAGCAGTACTTC. Its protein is CASSPLMSISGEQYF.

The chain is built from TRBV9 and TRBJ1-5, with TRBD1 as a possible D gene (6 bases). Germline CDR1 and CDR2: SGDLS and YYNGEE. The V end lost 0 bases, the J end lost 3 bases, and 7 bases lay between the germline ends. The CDR3 totals 14 residues. The chain's CDR3 is CASSVGTDNQPQHF. The DNA for the CDR3 is TGTGCCAGCAGCGTAGGGACAGACAATCAGCCCCAGCATTTT.

This sequence joins TRBV3-1 (or the pseudogene TRBV3-2) and TRBJ1-5, with 10 bases matching TRBD1. Germline V gene sequence: CDR1 LGHDT, CDR2 YNNKEL (reference sequence). CDR3 size: 18 residues. J was trimmed by 0 bases and V by 3 bases; bases with no gene match: 8. The DNA of the CDR3 is TGTGCCAGCAGCCAGGGACGGACAGGGGGGTTTAGCAATCAGCCCCAGCATTTT. It is translated as CASSQGRTGGFSNQPQHF.

J is TRBJ1-4 and V is TRBV30; the D gene is possibly TRBD1 (5 bases). The CDR3 sequence is 14 residues long. The V gene's germline CDR1 is GTSNPN and CDR2 SVGIG (reference sequence). With 3 bases removed from V and 6 bases from J, the gap between germline ends came to 14 bases. In DNA form, the CDR3 reads TGTGCCTGGAGGGCGGGGACTGACCATGAAAAACTGTTTTTT. It encodes CAWRAGTDHEKLFF. The whole variable domain, filled in from reference TRBV30 and TRBJ1-4, reads SQTIHQWPATLVQPVGSPLSLECTVEGTSNPNLYWYRQAAGRGLQLLFYSVGIGQISSEVPQNLSASRPQDRQFILSSKKLLLSDSGFYLCAWRAGTDHEKLFFGSGTQLSVL.

The rearrangement links TRBV11-2 to TRBJ2-3, with 10 bases matching TRBD1. CDR3 size: 16 residues. The germline V gene has CDR1 SGHAT and CDR2 FQNNGV. V was clipped by 5 bases and J by 0 bases; unmatched bases: 5. This CDR3 reads CASSPWDRGSTDTQYF. In DNA, the CDR3 is TGTGCCAGCAGCCCTTGGGACAGGGGAAGCACAGATACGCAGTATTTT.

CDR3 bases: TGTGCCAGCAGCCAAGATGGGGGGAATGAGCAGTTCTTC. Translation: CASSQDGGNEQFF. This sequence joins TRBV4-2 and TRBJ2-1, with D possibly TRBD2 on 6 matching bases. The CDR3 consists of 13 residues. CDR1 and CDR2 from the germline V gene are LGHNA and YNFKEQ. Deletions cut 0 bases from V and 7 bases from J, with 7 bases between.

Concerning this clone itself: The sample contains more than one DNA sequence encoding this CDR3. The V and J genes are TRBV20-1 and TRBJ2-5; 11 bases match TRBD1. The CDR3 totals 15 residues. CDR1 is DFQATT and CDR2 is SNEGSKA in the germline V gene (reference sequence). V shed 3 bases, J shed 4 bases, and the junction held 7 bases outside the gene matches. As DNA, the CDR3 is TGCAGTGCTAGTTATCCCGGGACAGGGGGAGAGACCCAGTACTTC. It is translated as CSASYPGTGGETQYF.

The chain employs TRBV30 and TRBJ2-1; 7 bases agree with TRBD2. V was clipped by 4 bases and J by 4 bases; unmatched bases: 7. The CDR3 contains 14 residues. The germline CDR1 and CDR2 sequences are GTSNPN and SVGIG (reference sequence). CDR3 coding DNA: TGTGCCTGGATGGCTAGCGGAGGGTACAATGAGCAGTTCTTC. Its translation is CAWMASGGYNEQFF.

This sequence joins TRBV11-1 and TRBJ1-2; D is possibly TRBD1 (5 bases). CDR1 and CDR2 from the germline V gene are SGHAT and FQDESV (reference sequence). Trimming left V 5 bases short and J 7 bases short, with 23 bases between. The CDR3 contains 16 residues. The CDR3 is CASSTTLRGRSAGYTF. The CDR3 DNA follows: TGTGCCAGCAGCACAACGCTGCGGGGGAGGTCGGCTGGCTACACCTTC.

The rearrangement joins TRBV5-1 to TRBJ1-2; 9 bases align to TRBD1. This CDR3 has 13 residues. After removal of 2 bases from V and 8 bases from J, the junction contained 4 bases not matched to a gene. CDR1 and CDR2 from the germline V gene are SGHRS and YFSETQ. The CDR3 region has the DNA TGCGCCAGCAGCTTAGGACAGGGGAGCGGCTACACCTTC. Protein sequence: CASSLGQGSGYTF.

This chain links TRBV2 with TRBJ2-2; D may be TRBD1 (5 bases). V lost 5 bases and J 7 bases, leaving 14 bases between the germline ends. Germline CDR1 and CDR2: SNHLY and FYNNEI. CDR3 length: 14 residues. The CDR3 DNA is TGTGCCAGCAGTTCCCCAGGGAAGAGCGGGGAGCTGTTTTTT. Translating gives CASSSPGKSGELFF. Combining the CDR3 with reference TRBV2 and TRBJ2-2 gives the whole variable domain EPEVTQTPSHQVTQMGQEVILRCVPISNHLYFYWYRQILGQKVEFLVSFYNNEISEKSEIFDDQFSVERPDGSNFTLKIRSTKLEDSAMYFCASSSPGKSGELFFGEGSRLTVL.

About this clone: This may be a read error: a much more frequent sequence differs by one nucleotide. The J gene is TRBJ2-5, the V gene TRBV11-3, with TRBD1 matching 7 bases. V was clipped by 3 bases and J by 5 bases; unmatched bases: 3. Germline-derived CDR1 and CDR2 are SGHNT and YENEEA. CDR3 length: 13 residues. The DNA of the CDR3 is TGTGCCAGCAGCTTTACAGGGGCGGAGACCCAGTACTTC. Translating it yields CASSFTGAETQYF.

The chain is built from TRBV30 and TRBJ2-7, with 10 bases fitting TRBD1. This CDR3 is 13 amino acids long. V was clipped by 5 bases and J by 6 bases; unmatched bases: 7. Germline V gives CDR1 GTSNPN, CDR2 SVGIG (reference sequence). The CDR3 region is CAWGGTGVGEQYF. The DNA of the CDR3 is TGTGCCTGGGGCGGGACAGGGGTTGGCGAGCAGTACTTC. Variable domain in full (rest from reference TRBV30 and TRBJ2-7): SQTIHQWPATLVQPVGSPLSLECTVEGTSNPNLYWYRQAAGRGLQLLFYSVGIGQISSEVPQNLSASRPQDRQFILSSKKLLLSDSGFYLCAWGGTGVGEQYFGPGTRLTVT.

The V call is TRBV27, the J call TRBJ1-4; D perhaps matches TRBD1 (5 bases). V lost 6 bases, J lost 8 bases, and 25 bases lay in between. In germline, CDR1 is MNHEY, CDR2 SMNVEV (reference sequence). The CDR3 runs 17 residues. CDR3: CASRPHRGREGGEKLFF. DNA for the CDR3: TGTGCCAGCAGACCCCATCGGGGGAGGGAGGGTGGCGAAAAACTGTTTTTT. Looking up the rest from reference TRBV27 and TRBJ1-4 gives the full variable domain: EAQVTQNPRYLITVTGKKLTVTCSQNMNHEYMSWYRQDPGLGLRQIYYSMNVEVTDKGDVPEGYKVSRKEKRNFPLILESPSPNQTSLYFCASRPHRGREGGEKLFFGSGTQLSVL.

This clone was recorded only once. This sequence joins TRBV19 and TRBJ2-2; TRBD2 agrees at 12 bases. Germline V CDR1 and CDR2: LNHDA, SQIVND (reference sequence). CDR3 length: 17 amino acids. The V gene end was trimmed by 3 bases and the J gene end by 5 bases; junction bases not matched to a gene: 7. The CDR3, as DNA: TGTGCCAGTAGTATCACTAGCGGGAGGCAGGGAACCGGGGAGCTGTTTTTT. Translated: CASSITSGRQGTGELFF.

This clone occurred once. This sequence joins TRBV11-2 and TRBJ2-1; 14 nucleotides match TRBD2. CDR1 SGHAT and CDR2 FQNNGV come from the germline V gene. The CDR3 has 19 residues. Trimming at V came to 4 bases and at J to 4 bases, leaving 12 bases not matched to a gene. DNA of the CDR3: TGTGCCAGCAGCTCCCCGGGACTAGCGGGAGAGGTAGGGTACAATGAGCAGTTCTTC. Translating it yields CASSSPGLAGEVGYNEQFF.

V is TRBV28 and J is TRBJ1-4; D not certain. The CDR3 is 10 amino acids. The germline V gene has CDR1 MDHEN and CDR2 SYDVKM. The V and J ends lost 5 bases and 10 bases respectively, with 5 bases between them. CDR3 region: CASSRGKLFF. CDR3 coding DNA: TGTGCCAGCAGTCGAGGAAAACTGTTTTTT.

The gene calls are TRBV4-1 and TRBJ2-7; D remains ambiguous. CDR3 length: 15 amino acids. Trimming pared 3 bases from V and 0 bases from J, leaving 12 bases between. The germline V gene encodes CDR1 MGHRA and CDR2 YSYEKL. The CDR3 DNA follows: TGCGCCAGCAGCCAGGTCCCCGAGAGCTCCTACGAGCAGTACTTC. It is translated as CASSQVPESSYEQYF.

J is TRBJ1-5 and V is TRBV20-1; unclear D gene. The CDR3 is 13 residues long. V dropped 3 bases and J dropped 3 bases, with 9 bases sitting between them. Germline-derived CDR1 and CDR2 are DFQATT and SNEGSKA (reference sequence). The CDR3 DNA sequence: TGCAGTGCTAGTTCAGGTTACAATCAGCCCCAGCATTTT. This gives the protein CSASSGYNQPQHF.

This chain links TRBV15 with TRBJ1-2; D perhaps matches TRBD1 (6 bases). Germline V gene sequence: CDR1 LNHNV, CDR2 YYDKDF (reference sequence). The CDR3 is 13 amino acids. The V end lost 0 bases, the J end lost 8 bases, and 10 bases lay between the germline ends. The CDR3 bases are TGTGCCACCAGCAGAGATGGACAGTCCGGCTACACCTTC. Its protein is CATSRDGQSGYTF.

The chain couples TRBV9 to TRBJ2-2; 7 bases map to TRBD1. Germline CDR1 reads SGDLS; CDR2 reads YYNGEE. The CDR3 is 15 residues long. Trimming took 3 bases from V and 0 from J; bases not matched to a gene: 2. The CDR3 DNA reads TGTGCCAGCAGCGCAGGGGGTTCGAACACCGGGGAGCTGTTTTTT. It specifies CASSAGGSNTGELFF. The full variable domain, with the rest looked up from reference TRBV9 and TRBJ2-2, is DSGVTQTPKHLITATGQRVTLRCSPRSGDLSVYWYQQSLDQGLQFLIQYYNGEERAKGNILERFSAQQFPDLHSELNLSSLELGDSALYFCASSAGGSNTGELFFGEGSRLTVL.

This chain links TRBV16 with TRBJ2-7, with D perhaps TRBD2 (5 bases). The CDR3 loop spans 16 amino acids. Per germline, CDR1 KGHSY and CDR2 FQNENV. Trimming left V 1 base short and J 1 base short, with 14 bases between. The CDR3 DNA sequence: TGTGCCAGCAGCCAATATGGAGCGGCCGTATCCTACGAGCAGTACTTC. Translating gives CASSQYGAAVSYEQYF.

CDR3 loop: CASSPFRGQGVWGYTF. DNA of the CDR3: TGTGCCAGCAGCCCGTTTAGGGGACAGGGGGTTTGGGGCTACACCTTC. The chain recombines TRBV5-4 with TRBJ1-2, with TRBD1 matching 11 bases. Germline CDR1 reads SGHNT; CDR2 reads YYREEE (reference sequence). V gave up 4 bases and J gave up 8 bases; unmatched junction bases: 13. The CDR3 has 16 residues.

The chain joins TRBV7-9 to TRBJ1-1; a weak D match, TRBD1 (5 bases). This CDR3 comprises 13 residues. Between the trimmed V and J ends, which lost 1 base and 7 bases, there was a span of 10 bases. Germline V CDR1 and CDR2: SEHNR, FQNEAQ (reference sequence). CDR3 bases: TGTGCCAGCAGCTTAGTTCCGGGGGGTGAAGCTTTCTTT. Residues: CASSLVPGGEAFF.

The J gene is TRBJ2-3, the V gene TRBV28, with 10 bases that match TRBD2. CDR3 length equals 14 residues. Germline CDR1 and CDR2: MDHEN and SYDVKM. Unmatched junction bases numbered 3, after V lost 6 bases and J lost 3 bases. The CDR3 spells CASSSGRVTDTQYF. In DNA, the CDR3 is TGTGCCAGCAGCAGCGGGAGGGTTACAGATACGCAGTATTTT.

This rearrangement joins TRBV11-3 to TRBJ2-1; D is unresolved. The CDR3 sequence is 12 residues long. Germline values: CDR1 SGHNT, CDR2 YENEEA. Trimming cost V 5 bases and J 8 bases, with 10 bases left between them. The CDR3 nucleotides read TGTGCCAGCAGCGCTACTTTAGATGAGCAGTTCTTC. Translated, it gives CASSATLDEQFF.